This T cell receptor (beta chain) was identified during a study of OX40 agonist ivuxolimab in advanced cancers. Study information: The treatment was a fully human IgG2 OX40 agonist, ivuxolimab. With a range of roughly 23 to 79, age averaged about 58 years, and around 80% were male. A partial response was reached by three patients: one with hepatocellular carcinoma and two with cutaneous melanoma.

As to this clone: Its target is not known.

The germline gives CDR1 SGHDT, CDR2 YYEEEE. V gave up 2 bases and J gave up 2 bases, with 11 bases separating them. This CDR3 region has 15 residues. The study's findings and limits: The mean number of expanded clones was higher in CD8+ T cells than in CD4+.

Repertoires were generated with immunoSEQ multiplex PCR, while TCRdb's copy carries only in-frame clones and drops some. The profile covers about 45,000 clones, with 84% appearing a single time and 15% taken by the ten largest. The chain recombines TRBV5-6 with TRBJ2-1, with D unresolved. This clonotype was sampled from an adult with an advanced solid tumor such as melanoma, head and neck, liver or kidney cancer. Sequenced here: CD4+ or CD8+ T cells sorted from blood, sampled in a trial of the OX40 agonist ivuxolimab. CDR3 DNA: TGTGCCAGCAGCTTTCGTGATTGGGCCTACAATGAGCAGTTCTTC. Translation: CASSFRDWAYNEQFF.